Listed below are T cell receptor beta chains from one sample, sequenced in a study of cytomegalovirus exposure and HLA in healthy donors. Assay: immunoSEQ multiplex PCR; the TCRdb copy retains only in-frame clones and omits some. The sample data list roughly 75,000 clones. Specimen: PBMCs. These receptors were taken from a boy aged 5-17 years in good health and CMV-seronegative. The conserved cysteine and the conserved F or W are not part of the CDR3 here. Fields, in order: V gene, J gene, CDR3 protein.

>TRBV12-5|TRBJ2-3
ASGPAGKTSGEGGETDTQY
>TRBV1|TRBJ1-5
TSSQDKGDRGRVSNQPQH
>TRBV5-6|TRBJ1-1
ASSPLRGYRNTEAF
>TRBV4-1|TRBJ1-1
ASSQESAGAHTEAF
>TRBV9|TRBJ1-4
ASSVGPVNNEKLF
>TRBV30|TRBJ1-1
AYGRGMNTEAF
>TRBV6-5|TRBJ2-2
ASSRNTGELF
>TRBV6-1|TRBJ1-2
ASSEGRPADYT
>TRBV6-1|TRBJ2-7
ASRATGNTYEQY
>TRBV6-5|TRBJ1-1
ASSAAQGNTEAF
>TRBV19|TRBJ2-7
ASSTERSAYEQY
>TRBV25-1|TRBJ1-2
ASSLGWGYT
>TRBV11-2|TRBJ1-1
ASSLRRGSFVNTEAF
>TRBV28|TRBJ1-2
ASRLGQTNYGYT
>TRBV27|TRBJ2-1
ASSFAGANEQF
>TRBV4-2|TRBJ2-1
ASSQVAARSYNEQF
>TRBV2|TRBJ2-1
ASSDVLAGVRTYNEQF
>TRBV4-1|TRBJ2-4
ASSQGPRDRGLGNIQY
>TRBV4-1|TRBJ1-2
ASSPRGGDYGPEDGYT
>TRBV19|TRBJ2-7
ASSPGTDSSYEQY
>TRBV20-1|TRBJ2-2
SVFVLGELF
>TRBV2|TRBJ2-7
ASSGSGLAGGRGEQY
>TRBV4-3|TRBJ2-7
ASSQAIKSGEQY
>TRBV7-6|TRBJ1-2
ASSLDTGNYGYT
>TRBV9|TRBJ2-5
ASSPSGGRETQY
>TRBV18|TRBJ2-5
ASSSGETQY
>TRBV7-8|TRBJ1-2
ASSLSRNNPAHGYT
>TRBV25-1|TRBJ1-4
ASSTGSNEKLF
>TRBV18|TRBJ2-7
ASSRGGGSYEQY
>TRBV30|TRBJ2-2
AWSQTSADTGELF
>TRBV14|TRBJ1-2
ASSQGGANYGYT
>TRBV7-2|TRBJ2-3
ASSLALGERGWY
>TRBV7-9|TRBJ1-5
ASSLGEGDQPQH
>TRBV30|TRBJ2-7
AWSVGTGRYEQY
>TRBV6-5|TRBJ2-1
ASSRLAGEHEQF
>TRBV6-5|TRBJ2-3
ASSPSSGSTDTQY
>TRBV5-1|TRBJ2-7
ASSFAGDYEQY
>TRBV29-1|TRBJ2-2
SVEEAGLNTGELF